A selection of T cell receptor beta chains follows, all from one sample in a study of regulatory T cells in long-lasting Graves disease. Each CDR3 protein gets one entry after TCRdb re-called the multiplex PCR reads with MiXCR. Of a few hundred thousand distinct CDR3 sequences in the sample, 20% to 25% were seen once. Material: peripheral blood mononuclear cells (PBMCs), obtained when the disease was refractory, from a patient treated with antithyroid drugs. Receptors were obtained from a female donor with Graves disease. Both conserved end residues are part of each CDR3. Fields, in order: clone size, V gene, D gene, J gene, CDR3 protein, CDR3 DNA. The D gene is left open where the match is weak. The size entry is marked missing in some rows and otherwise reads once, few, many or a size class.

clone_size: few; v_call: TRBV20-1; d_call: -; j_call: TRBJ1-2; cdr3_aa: CSARLTGIGYGYTF; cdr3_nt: TGCAGTGCTAGACTTACAGGGATCGGCTATGGCTACACCTTC
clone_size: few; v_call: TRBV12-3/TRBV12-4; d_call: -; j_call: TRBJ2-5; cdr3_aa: CASNTRNGPSAQYF; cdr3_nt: TGTGCCAGCAATACTAGGAACGGGCCATCGGCCCAGTACTTC
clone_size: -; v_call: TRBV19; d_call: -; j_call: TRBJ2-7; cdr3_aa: CASSIDVGYEQYF; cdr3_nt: TGTGCCAGTAGTATAGATGTTGGGTACGAGCAGTACTTC
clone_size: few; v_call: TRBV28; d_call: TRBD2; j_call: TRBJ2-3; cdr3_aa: CASSSPGTSGSSHF; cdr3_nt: TGTGCCAGCAGTTCCCCCGGGACTAGCGGGAGTTCGCATTTT
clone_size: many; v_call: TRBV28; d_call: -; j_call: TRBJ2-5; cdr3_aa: CASSLSDRKETQYF; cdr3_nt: TGTGCCAGCAGTTTAAGTGACAGGAAAGAGACCCAGTACTTC
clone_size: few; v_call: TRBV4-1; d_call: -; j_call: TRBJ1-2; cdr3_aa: CASSQGFRPVSGDYGYTF; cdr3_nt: TGCGCCAGCAGCCAAGGTTTCCGGCCCGTTTCGGGAGACTATGGCTACACCTTC
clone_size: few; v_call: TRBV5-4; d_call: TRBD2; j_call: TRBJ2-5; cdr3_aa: CASSFRGGLETQYF; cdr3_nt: TGTGCCAGCAGCTTCCGGGGGGGCCTGGAGACCCAGTACTTC
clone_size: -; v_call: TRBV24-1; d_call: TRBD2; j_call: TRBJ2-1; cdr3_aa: CATSEGTAGGNEQFF; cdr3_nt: TGTGCCACCAGTGAAGGGACAGCGGGGGGCAATGAGCAGTTCTTC
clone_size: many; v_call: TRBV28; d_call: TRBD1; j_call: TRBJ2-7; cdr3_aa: CASSLLKGAAYEQYF; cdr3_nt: TGTGCCAGCAGTTTGCTAAAGGGGGCGGCCTACGAGCAGTACTTC
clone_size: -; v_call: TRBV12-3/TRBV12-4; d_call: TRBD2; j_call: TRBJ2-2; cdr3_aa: CASRASGGTNTGELFF; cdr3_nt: TGTGCCAGCAGGGCCAGCGGGGGGACGAACACCGGGGAGCTGTTTTTT
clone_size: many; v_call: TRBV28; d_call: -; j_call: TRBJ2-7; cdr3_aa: CASSANYEQYF; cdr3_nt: TGTGCCAGCAGCGCCAACTACGAGCAGTACTTC
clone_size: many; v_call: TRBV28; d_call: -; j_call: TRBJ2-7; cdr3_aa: CASSEREDSYEQYF; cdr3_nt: TGTGCCAGCAGTGAGAGGGAGGACTCCTACGAGCAGTACTTC
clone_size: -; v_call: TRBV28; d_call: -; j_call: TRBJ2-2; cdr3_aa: CASSSPFRGPNTGELFF; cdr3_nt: TGTGCCAGCAGTTCCCCCTTCCGGGGGCCCAACACCGGGGAGCTGTTTTTT
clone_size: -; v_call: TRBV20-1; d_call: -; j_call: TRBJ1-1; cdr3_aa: CSASRQTEAFF; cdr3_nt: TGCAGTGCCTCGAGACAGACTGAAGCTTTCTTT
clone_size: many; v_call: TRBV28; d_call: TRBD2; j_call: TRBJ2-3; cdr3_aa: CASSWGLAGGVSTDTQYF; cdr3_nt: TGTGCCAGCAGTTGGGGACTAGCGGGGGGGGTGAGCACAGATACGCAGTATTTT
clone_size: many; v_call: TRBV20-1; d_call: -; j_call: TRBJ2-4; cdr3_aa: CSARLQSVNIQYF; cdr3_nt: TGCAGTGCTAGACTCCAGTCAGTCAACATTCAGTACTTC
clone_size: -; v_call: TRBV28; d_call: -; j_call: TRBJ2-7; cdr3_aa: CASSVSWTARTYEQYF; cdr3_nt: TGTGCCAGCAGTGTATCCTGGACAGCGAGAACCTACGAGCAGTACTTC
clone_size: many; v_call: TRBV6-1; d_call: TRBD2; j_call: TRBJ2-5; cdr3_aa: CASSRSSGRWETQYF; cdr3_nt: TGTGCCAGCAGCCGATCTAGCGGGAGGTGGGAGACCCAGTACTTC
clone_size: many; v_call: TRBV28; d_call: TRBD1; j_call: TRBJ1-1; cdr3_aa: CASSPRGLDTEAFF; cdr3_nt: TGTGCCAGCAGTCCGAGGGGGCTTGACACTGAAGCTTTCTTT
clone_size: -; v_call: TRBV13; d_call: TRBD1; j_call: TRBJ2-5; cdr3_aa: CASSLGQGYQETQYF; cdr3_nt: TGTGCCAGCAGCCTAGGACAGGGGTACCAAGAGACCCAGTACTTC
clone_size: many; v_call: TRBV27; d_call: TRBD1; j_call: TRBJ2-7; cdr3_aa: CASSHRDRAHEQYF; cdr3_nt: TGTGCCAGCAGTCACCGGGACAGGGCCCACGAGCAGTACTTC
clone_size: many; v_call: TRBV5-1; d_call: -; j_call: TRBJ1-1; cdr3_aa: CASSGAGTEAFF; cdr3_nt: TGCGCCAGCAGCGGGGCGGGCACTGAAGCTTTCTTT
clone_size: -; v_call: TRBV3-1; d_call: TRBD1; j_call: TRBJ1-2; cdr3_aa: CASSRDRGSYGYTF; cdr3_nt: TGTGCCAGCAGTCGAGACAGGGGCAGCTATGGCTACACCTTC
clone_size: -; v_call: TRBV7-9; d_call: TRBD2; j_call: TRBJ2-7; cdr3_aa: CASSLVKGLVSYEQYF; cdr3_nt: TGTGCCAGCAGCTTAGTCAAAGGACTAGTCTCGTACGAGCAGTACTTC
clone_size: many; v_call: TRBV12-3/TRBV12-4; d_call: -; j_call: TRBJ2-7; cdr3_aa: CASSAAGEQYF; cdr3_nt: TGTGCCAGCAGTGCGGCCGGCGAGCAGTACTTC
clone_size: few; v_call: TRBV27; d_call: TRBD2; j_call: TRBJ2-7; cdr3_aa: CASSWGKGLAGSYEQYF; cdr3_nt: TGTGCCAGCAGTTGGGGGAAGGGACTAGCGGGCTCCTACGAGCAGTACTTC
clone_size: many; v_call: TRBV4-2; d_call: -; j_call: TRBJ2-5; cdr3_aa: CASSQESGQVQETQYF; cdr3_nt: TGTGCCAGCAGCCAAGAATCTGGACAAGTCCAAGAGACCCAGTACTTC
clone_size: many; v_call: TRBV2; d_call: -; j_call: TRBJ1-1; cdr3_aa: CASKEGGEEGAFF; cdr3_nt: TGTGCCAGCAAGGAAGGTGGGGAAGAGGGAGCTTTCTTT
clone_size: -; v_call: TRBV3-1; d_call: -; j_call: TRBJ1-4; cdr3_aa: CASSQSGASLNEKLFF; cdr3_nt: TGTGCCAGCAGCCAATCGGGGGCCAGCCTAAATGAAAAACTGTTTTTT
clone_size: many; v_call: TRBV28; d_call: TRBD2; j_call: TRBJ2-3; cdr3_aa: CASSSSGGSTDTQYF; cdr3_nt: TGTGCCAGCAGTTCCTCGGGGGGTAGCACAGATACGCAGTATTTT
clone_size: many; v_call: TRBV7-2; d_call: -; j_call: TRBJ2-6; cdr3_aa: CASSFSELSGANVLTF; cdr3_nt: TGTGCCAGCAGCTTCTCAGAGCTCTCTGGGGCCAACGTCCTGACTTTC
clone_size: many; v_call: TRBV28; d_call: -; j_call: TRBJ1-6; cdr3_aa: CASSWGQNSPLHF; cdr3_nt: TGTGCCAGCAGTTGGGGGCAGAATTCACCCCTCCACTTT
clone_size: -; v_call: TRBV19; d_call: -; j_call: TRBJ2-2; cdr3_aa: CASSSPSTGELFF; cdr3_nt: TGTGCCAGTAGTAGCCCCAGCACCGGGGAGCTGTTTTTT
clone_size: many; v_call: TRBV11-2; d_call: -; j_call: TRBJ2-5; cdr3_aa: CASSRGRSETQYF; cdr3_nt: TGTGCCAGCAGCCGGGGGAGGTCGGAGACCCAGTACTTC
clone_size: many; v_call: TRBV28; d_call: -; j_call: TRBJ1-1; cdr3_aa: CASTNSGLTEAFF; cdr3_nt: TGTGCCAGCACGAATTCAGGCCTCACTGAAGCTTTCTTT
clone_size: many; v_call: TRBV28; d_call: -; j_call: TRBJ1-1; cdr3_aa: CASSPLLSGAEAFF; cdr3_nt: TGTGCCAGCAGTCCACTACTGAGTGGCGCTGAAGCTTTCTTT
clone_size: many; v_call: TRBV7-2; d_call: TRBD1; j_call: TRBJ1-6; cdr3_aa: CASSFPLSDRGKSPLHF; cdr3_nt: TGTGCCAGCAGCTTTCCCCTTTCGGACAGGGGAAAATCACCCCTCCACTTT
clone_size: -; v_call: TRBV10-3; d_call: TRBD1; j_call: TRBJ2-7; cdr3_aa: CAISETTGVGEQYF; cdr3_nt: TGTGCCATCAGTGAGACTACAGGGGTCGGCGAGCAGTACTTC
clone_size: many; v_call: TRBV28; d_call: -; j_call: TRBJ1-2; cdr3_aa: CASSYQVHYGYTF; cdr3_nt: TGTGCCAGCAGTTATCAAGTTCACTATGGCTACACCTTC
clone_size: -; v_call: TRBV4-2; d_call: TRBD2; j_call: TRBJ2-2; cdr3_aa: CASSLGASGANTGELFF; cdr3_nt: TGTGCCAGCAGCCTTGGGGCTAGCGGCGCGAACACCGGGGAGCTGTTTTTT
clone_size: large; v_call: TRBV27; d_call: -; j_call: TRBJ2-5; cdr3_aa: CASSLSSGTQETQYF; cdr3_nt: TGTGCCAGCAGTTTATCCTCCGGGACGCAAGAGACCCAGTACTTC
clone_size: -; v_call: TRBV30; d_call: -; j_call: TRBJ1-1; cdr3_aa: CAWSPSISGTEAFF; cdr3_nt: TGTGCCTGGAGTCCCTCGATAAGCGGTACTGAAGCTTTCTTT
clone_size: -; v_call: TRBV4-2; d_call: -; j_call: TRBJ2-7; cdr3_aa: CASSQVDEAYEQYF; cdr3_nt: TGTGCCAGCAGCCAAGTCGATGAAGCCTACGAGCAGTACTTC
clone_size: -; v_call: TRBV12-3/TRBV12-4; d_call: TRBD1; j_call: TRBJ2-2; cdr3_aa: CASRADRGTGELFF; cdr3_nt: TGTGCCAGCAGGGCGGACAGGGGCACCGGGGAGCTGTTTTTT